What follows are 9 T cell receptor beta chains derived from one specimen sequenced in a study of T-cell reconstitution after alpha-beta-depleted transplantation in children. TCRbeta library preparation incorporated unique molecular identifiers. MiXCR was run by TCRdb on the PCR reads, yielding one entry per CDR3 protein. This table has hundreds of thousands of distinct CDR3 sequences, approximately 17% appearing once. Source: PBMCs from the stem cell graft donor, taken from the stem cell graft. All receptors come from a human donor who donated a stem cell graft to a child with acute myeloid leukemia.

This clonotype was counted ten times or more. The chain links TRBV29-1 to TRBJ1-2; 8 bases fit TRBD1. The junction had 10 bases not matched to a gene; V was cut back by 2 bases and J by 5 bases. This CDR3 is built from 15 residues. CDR1 and CDR2 (germline): SQVTM, ANQGSEA. CDR3 nucleotide sequence: TGCAGCGTTGAAAAGGACAGGGCCGTAGGGTATGGCTACACCTTC. Its protein product is CSVEKDRAVGYGYTF.

This clonotype was detected only a few times. The CDR3 loop reads CASSSLAFGSDEQFF. The CDR3 nucleotides read TGTGCCAGCAGTTCCCTGGCTTTTGGTTCCGATGAGCAGTTCTTC. The chain joins TRBV12-3 or TRBV12-4 to TRBJ2-1; D call uncertain. Between the trimmed V and J ends, which lost 4 bases and 8 bases, there was a span of 18 bases. The length of the CDR3 is 15 residues.

This clonotype was counted at least ten times. The chain links TRBV6-1 to TRBJ2-3, with D perhaps matching TRBD2 (5 bases). This CDR3 has 14 residues. Trimming stripped 2 bases from V and 4 bases from J, with 10 bases between. CDR1 is MNHNS and CDR2 is SASEGT in the germline V gene. DNA of the CDR3: TGTGCCAGCAGTGAAAGCGGCGCGTCAGATACGCAGTATTTT. Translation: CASSESGASDTQYF.

The CDR3 spells CASSLWRQGAENIQYF. The CDR3 region has the DNA TGTGCCAGCAGTTTATGGCGGCAGGGGGCGGAAAACATTCAGTACTTC. The gene calls are TRBV12-3 or TRBV12-4 and TRBJ2-4, with TRBD1 identical over 8 bases. With 2 bases clipped from V and 5 bases from J, the junction kept 8 bases outside the gene matches. The CDR3 totals 16 residues.

This clonotype occurred many times. This chain uses TRBV12-3 or TRBV12-4 with TRBJ2-1; perhaps TRBD2 as D (7 bases). The CDR3 covers 16 residues. V lost 0 bases and J lost 10, with 19 bases in between. The CDR3 protein is CASSLATTGRGREQFF. The CDR3 region has the DNA TGTGCCAGCAGTTTAGCTACTACAGGGAGGGGACGGGAGCAGTTCTTC.

Ten or more counts support this clonotype. This chain joins TRBV4-2 and TRBJ2-1, with D possibly being TRBD1 (6 bases). Germline V gene sequence: CDR1 LGHNA, CDR2 YNFKEQ. This CDR3 has 14 amino acids. Deletions cut 0 bases from V and 7 bases from J, with 10 bases between. In DNA, the CDR3 is TGTGCCAGCAGCCAAGACGTACAGGGTAATGAGCAGTTCTTC. This translates into CASSQDVQGNEQFF.

This clonotype occurred a few times. The chain has TRBV12-3 or TRBV12-4 and TRBJ2-3, with 7 positions matching TRBD1. The CDR3 spans 15 residues. V trimming: 6 bases; J trimming: 5 bases; junction bases outside the gene matches: 11. The CDR3 DNA reads TGTGCCAGCAGCCCTATTACGAGGGGGCGAGATACGCAGTATTTT. Translating gives CASSPITRGRDTQYF.

The V and J genes are TRBV20-1 and TRBJ1-1; D unresolved. The germline CDR1 and CDR2 sequences are DFQATT and SNEGSKA (reference sequence). Trimming cost V 5 bases and J 3 bases, with 13 bases left between them. This CDR3 has 13 residues. The CDR3: CSAPGVRDTEAFF. CDR3 bases: TGCAGTGCTCCCGGGGTCCGGGACACTGAAGCTTTCTTT.

This clonotype was counted many times. V usage is TRBV24-1 and J usage is TRBJ2-7; D gene unclear. The V and J ends lost 5 bases and 3 bases respectively, with 13 bases between them. Germline CDR1 KGHDR, CDR2 SFDVKD. The CDR3 loop spans 14 amino acids. The CDR3 nucleotides are TGTGCCACCAGTGCGACGGGCCGTTTCTACGAGCAGTACTTC. It translates to CATSATGRFYEQYF.